This TCR beta chain was sequenced in a study of Ad26.COV2.S vaccination and SARS-CoV-2 variants. Study-wide findings and caveats: Reported findings describe substantial breadth in spike-specific CD8+ and CD4+ T cell responses following vaccination.

With regard to this clone: No antigen is known for it.

Treatment: around 19 received Ad26.COV2.S at low or high dose, single or two shots; about 5 received placebo; per-sample allocation not given. Sampling was performed 63 days after the first vaccine or placebo injection. An Ad26 vector expressing Wuhan-strain SARS-CoV-2 spike served as the vaccine. Sequenced by immunoSEQ multiplex PCR; TCRdb stores in-frame clones only, minus some. Here the sample spans some 250,000 clones, approximately 88% being singletons. The sample here was peripheral blood, taken in a trial of Ad26.COV2.S vaccine versus placebo. The clonotype was recovered from a person between 18 and 65 years old who received the Ad26.COV2.S COVID-19 vaccine or a placebo.

CDR3 sequence: CASSRRGPHTDTQYF. DNA for the CDR3: TGTGCCAGCAGTCGTAGGGGGCCCCACACAGATACGCAGTATTTT. The rearrangement uses TRBV3-1 (or the pseudogene TRBV3-2) and TRBJ2-3, with TRBD1 identical over 7 bases. The V segment lost 6 bases and the J segment 2 bases; nucleotides outside the gene matches: 8. Germline V gives CDR1 LGHDT, CDR2 YNNKEL (reference sequence). This CDR3 region has 15 residues.